The sequence of this T cell receptor beta chain was determined in a study of regulatory T cells in long-lasting Graves disease. This clonotype turned up a few times. The TCR beta library used iRepertoire HTBI primers with Arm-PCR amplification of CDR3. TCRdb analysed the multiplex PCR reads with MiXCR anew, one entry per CDR3 protein. The sample lists about 520,000 distinct CDR3 sequences, more than 10% occurring once. Trimming removed 5 bases at V and 5 bases at J, with 16 bases between. The CDR3 extends over 14 amino acids. The germline CDR1 and CDR2 sequences are MNHNS and SASEGT. Sample time point: newly diagnosed GD, antithyroid drugs for less than 3 months. Extracted PBMC RNA gave rise to the TCR library. This same sample was also part of a study on T cells in Graves' hyperthyroidism and ophthalmopathy. That paper adds: Based on clinical symptoms, serum thyroxine and TRAb, thyroid ultrasound and orbital computed tomography, diagnoses were reached.

The sequences come from peripheral blood mononuclear cells (PBMCs), collected at new diagnosis, from a patient treated with antithyroid drugs. This chain uses TRBV6-1 with TRBJ2-7; D gene ambiguous. This sequence was found in a woman in her 30s with Graves disease. CDR3 region: CASSQVSRRDEQYF. CDR3 nucleotide sequence: TGTGCCAGCAGTCAAGTAAGTCGCCGGGACGAGCAGTACTTC.